The rows below give T cell receptor beta chains drawn from one sample of a study of T cell responses to AZD1222 COVID-19 vaccine. Assay used: immunoSEQ multiplex PCR; TCRdb lists only in-frame clones, some missing. The table shows more than 95,000 clones, with around nine tenths occurring only once. Specimen: peripheral blood, collected on day 0 of AZD1222 vaccination. The receptors originated from an adult in good health. The CDR3 runs from the conserved cysteine through the conserved F or W. The order of the fields is J gene, V gene, D gene, clone size, CDR3 protein, CDR3 DNA. D genes are given only for firm matches. Clone sizes are given selectively: once, few, many, or a class where the clone is expanded.

TRBJ2-7	TRBV11-2	TRBD1	-	CASSRQGRAGEQYF	TGTGCCAGCAGCCGACAGGGACGGGCGGGCGAGCAGTACTTC
TRBJ1-2	TRBV7-9	-	-	CASSLKGNYGYTF	TGTGCCAGCAGCTTAAAAGGGAACTATGGCTACACCTTC
TRBJ2-1	TRBV5-1	TRBD1	once	CASSHIPRGSSYNEQFF	TGCGCCAGCAGTCACATACCCAGGGGGAGCTCCTACAATGAGCAGTTCTTC
TRBJ2-1	TRBV9	TRBD2	-	CASSVEASGAREQFF	TGTGCCAGCAGCGTAGAGGCTAGCGGGGCAAGAGAGCAGTTCTTC
TRBJ2-7	TRBV4-2	-	-	CASSPLGTRLGRSYEQYF	TGTGCCAGCAGTCCCCTGGGGACGAGACTAGGTCGATCCTACGAGCAGTACTTC
TRBJ1-1	TRBV3-1/TRBV3-2	-	-	CASSRDTEAFF	TGTGCCAGCAGCCGAGACACTGAAGCTTTCTTT
TRBJ2-7	TRBV6-5	TRBD2	many	CASSRQKRGSYEQYF	TGTGCCAGCAGCCGGCAGAAGCGGGGCTCCTACGAGCAGTACTTC
TRBJ2-1	TRBV9	TRBD2	-	CASSVTSGRGNEQFF	TGTGCCAGCAGCGTGACTAGCGGGAGGGGGAATGAGCAGTTCTTC
TRBJ1-2	TRBV28	-	-	CASSRITNYGYTF	TGTGCCAGCAGTCGGATCACTAACTATGGCTACACCTTC
TRBJ1-3	TRBV10-3	TRBD1	-	CAISPDRYARNTIYF	TGTGCCATCAGTCCGGACAGGTACGCAAGAAACACCATATATTTT
TRBJ1-2	TRBV7-2	-	-	CASSFQMLNGYTF	TGTGCCAGCAGCTTTCAGATGCTGAATGGCTACACCTTC
TRBJ2-6	TRBV7-2	TRBD1	-	CASSLVRGPTGANVLTF	TGTGCCAGCAGCTTAGTGAGGGGGCCTACTGGGGCCAACGTCCTGACTTTC
TRBJ1-1	TRBV7-9	-	-	CASSPGTANTEAFF	TGTGCCAGCAGCCCCGGGACGGCGAACACTGAAGCTTTCTTT
TRBJ2-7	TRBV29-1	-	-	CSVLTRTGTPNYEQYF	TGCAGCGTTTTAACCCGAACAGGGACTCCGAATTACGAGCAGTACTTC
TRBJ2-1	TRBV11-3	TRBD1	-	CASSSGPGQSGLNEQFF	TGTGCCAGCAGCTCAGGACCGGGACAGAGTGGGCTCAATGAGCAGTTCTTC
TRBJ1-6	TRBV28	TRBD1	-	CASSFIDRANSPLHF	TGTGCCAGCAGTTTCATTGACAGGGCTAATTCACCCCTCCACTTT
TRBJ1-1	TRBV3-1/TRBV3-2	TRBD1	-	CASSQVVTDRGPEAFF	TGTGCCAGCAGCCAAGTTGTAACGGACAGGGGCCCTGAAGCTTTCTTT
TRBJ2-7	TRBV29-1	-	-	CSAVGRGRSPYEQYF	TGCAGCGCCGTTGGTCGGGGAAGGTCCCCTTACGAGCAGTACTTC